Sequencing of this TCR beta chain was carried out in a study of OX40 agonist ivuxolimab in advanced cancers. As for the study in general: Dose-escalation patients' cancers were hepatocellular carcinoma, melanoma, renal cell or head and neck cancer.

Assay used: immunoSEQ multiplex PCR; TCRdb lists only in-frame clones, some missing. The profile covers about 150,000 clones, with roughly 91% appearing a single time and approximately 0.99% taken by the ten largest. Notes on the study in general: CD4+ and CD8+ blood T cells expanded clonally by week 6 at 0.1 to 3.0 mg/kg.

Notes on this clone: Its cognate antigen is unknown.

The CDR3 runs 17 residues. CDR1 is LGHNA, CDR2 YSLEER, per germline. The ends lost 4 bases at V and 5 bases at J; junction bases unmatched: 8. Here the sequenced sample was CD4+ or CD8+ T cells sorted from blood, taken in a trial of the OX40 agonist ivuxolimab. The receptor comes from an adult with an advanced solid tumor such as melanoma, head and neck, liver or kidney cancer. V gene TRBV4-3 combines with J gene TRBJ1-4, with 12 bases aligning to TRBD1. DNA for the CDR3: TGCGCCAGCAGCCCTGGGACAGGGGGCGCCGGGAATGAAAAACTGTTTTTT. Protein: CASSPGTGGAGNEKLFF.